Presented here are 32 T cell receptor delta chains from one specimen sequenced in a study of γδ T cells in repeated Plasmodium falciparum infection. TCRdb re-called clones from the multiplex PCR reads via CATT. The sample gives around 46,000 delta-chain clones, 1.6% of which show up once; approximately 8.6% is in the top ten. Gammadelta T cells were flow-sorted from PBMC into Vgamma9/Vdelta2+ and Vdelta2-negative populations for bulk analysis. Sequences were obtained from gamma-delta T cells from blood. The receptors originated from a pool of human donors (malaria-infected and uninfected, not separated).

Only a few counts were recorded for this clone. A far more abundant clone sits one base away, making this likely a read error. Other DNA sequences in this specimen translate into the identical CDR3. This sequence joins TRDV1 and TRDJ1, with TRDD3 as a possible D gene (6 bases). Assignment of the J gene here rests on matching the DNA to germline, because TCRdb gives none. The ends were cut back, 0 bases at V and 1 base at J, with 27 bases in the middle. This CDR3 has 21 amino acids. Germline-derived CDR1 and CDR2 are TSWWSYY and QGS. In DNA form, the CDR3 reads TGTGCTCTTGGGGAACTAAGACACTACTTCGGATACCTGAGGCCCACCGATAAACTCATCTTT. This codes for CALGELRHYFGYLRPTDKLIF.

This clone was detected ten times or more. The rearrangement links TRDV1 to TRDJ1, with D perhaps being TRDD2 or TRDD3 (8 bases each). The germline V gene has CDR1 TSWWSYY and CDR2 QGS. The CDR3 length is 18 residues. The germline V and J ends were trimmed by 4 bases and 4 bases, with 25 bases remaining between them. The CDR3 is CALGGSFLGWGTHDKLIF. The CDR3 DNA reads TGTGCTCTTGGGGGTTCCTTCCTAGGCTGGGGGACCCACGATAAACTCATCTTT.

This clone was picked up a small number of times. The mismatch at residue 6 between this DNA's translation and the TCRdb protein of a much larger clone likely reflects a read error; the protein shown is translated from the DNA. DNA for the CDR3: TGTGCTCTTGGGGATCCGGACGGTACTGGGGGATACGTCATATACACCGATAAACTCATCTTT. It specifies CALGDPDGTGGYVIYTDKLIF. The chain uses TRDV1 and TRDJ1; TRDD3 aligns across 13 bases. The J gene, left out of TCRdb, was set here by checking the DNA against germline. The J segment lost 0 bases and the V segment lost 3 bases, leaving 16 bases of the junction unmatched. Germline values: CDR1 TSWWSYY, CDR2 QGS. CDR3 size: 21 residues.

Comments on this clone: A read error is likely here: a far larger clone is one base away. This specimen includes other DNA sequences encoding the same CDR3. The chain links TRDV1 to TRDJ1, with TRDD3 matching over 12 bases. The J gene, absent from TCRdb, was called here by matching the DNA to germline. The CDR3 is made up of 25 amino acids. Germline CDR1 is TSWWSYY and CDR2 is QGS. V lost 3 bases and J lost 1; bases outside the gene matches: 30. CDR3 sequence: CALGEQAFLSFILGDTGLGTDKLIF. CDR3 nucleotide sequence: TGTGCTCTTGGGGAGCAAGCCTTCCTAAGCTTTATACTGGGGGATACCGGGTTAGGCACCGATAAACTCATCTTT.

Only a few counts were recorded for this clone. TCRdb's entry gives the protein of a much larger clone, which mismatches this DNA's translation at residue 14, likely from a read error; the protein reported here is translated from the DNA. The chain has TRDV1 and TRDJ1, with TRDD3 identical over 8 bases. TCRdb records no J gene; here it was assigned by comparing the DNA to germline. Germline trimming cut 2 bases from V and 3 bases from J; bases unmatched to any gene: 17. Per the germline V gene, CDR1 is TSWWSYY and CDR2 is QGS. The CDR3 sequence is 19 residues long. The CDR3 loop is CALGEYDYWGVGKADKLIF. CDR3 DNA sequence: TGTGCTCTTGGGGAATACGACTACTGGGGGGTAGGGAAGGCCGATAAACTCATCTTT.

This clone is medium-sized. At the DNA level, this CDR3 is encoded by other sequences in the same sample as well. J is TRDJ1 and V is TRDV1; tentative D call: TRDD3 (5 bases). This CDR3 is built from 17 residues. The V end lost 0 bases, the J end lost 8 bases, and 22 bases lay between the germline ends. CDR1 and CDR2 (germline): TSWWSYY, QGS. In nucleotides, the CDR3 is TGTGCTCTTGGGGAACTTGAAAGAGCCGGGGAATCACGAAAACTCATCTTT. It yields the protein CALGELERAGESRKLIF.

This clone was picked up a small number of times. This likely came from a read error, as a far larger clone is one base away. This sample also contains other DNA sequences that code for the same CDR3. The J gene is TRDJ1, the V gene TRDV1, with 7 bases fitting TRDD3. Here the J gene came from matching the DNA to germline, since TCRdb omits it. The CDR3 extends over 17 amino acids. The germline CDR1 and CDR2 sequences are TSWWSYY and QGS. CDR3 protein: CALGARSPLQLGYKLIF. In DNA form, the CDR3 reads TGTGCCCTTGGGGCTCGCTCCCCCTTACAACTGGGGTATAAACTCATCTTT.

In its sample, this clone is medium-sized. At the DNA level, this CDR3 is encoded by other sequences in the same sample as well. The chain joins TRDV1 to TRDJ1, with unresolved D. V shed 0 bases and J shed 3 bases, with 14 bases lying between them. The CDR3 length is 16 residues. Germline V CDR1 and CDR2: TSWWSYY, QGS. CDR3: CALGELVLGRADKLIF. The DNA of the CDR3 is TGTGCTCTTGGGGAACTTGTGCTAGGGAGGGCCGATAAACTCATCTTT.

In this sample, this clone turned up a few times. With only one base between it and a far larger clone, this is likely a read error. Within the sample, other DNA sequences also encode this same CDR3. This chain connects TRDV2 to TRDJ3; weak D call: TRDD3 (5 bases). TCRdb offers no J gene call, so here the DNA was matched to germline to obtain one. The length of the CDR3 is 19 residues. CDR1 is GEAIGNYY and CDR2 is EKD in the germline V gene. CDR3 sequence (DNA): TGTGCCTGTGACACGGGTGGGGCCCTTAGCTCCTGGGACACACGACAGATGTTTTTC. This codes for CACDTGGALSSWDTRQMFF.

In its sample, this clone was seen many times. TCRdb's protein for this DNA is that of a much larger clone and differs from the translation at residue 5, likely a read error; the protein shown is the DNA translation. J is TRDJ1 and V is TRDV3; D gene unclear. Looked up from germline, CDR1 is TVYSNPD and CDR2 is GDNSRS (reference sequence). The length of the CDR3 is 15 residues. Trimming removed 4 bases at V and 2 bases at J, with 20 bases between. The CDR3 region has the DNA TGTGCCTCAACGCCCCACTTCGCGGTGACCGATAAACTCATCTTT. Translating it yields CASTPHFAVTDKLIF.

This clone has a count of ten or more. This sequence joins TRDV2 and TRDJ1, with TRDD3 matching over 7 bases. The CDR3 is 16 residues long. Germline CDR1 and CDR2: GEAIGNYY and EKD. The junction had 7 bases not matched to a gene; V was cut back by 1 base and J by 0 bases. The CDR3 sequence is CACDTLGGSYTDKLIF. CDR3 DNA: TGTGCCTGTGACACTCTGGGGGGCTCATACACCGATAAACTCATCTTT.

This clone has ten or more counts. The chain has TRDV2 and TRDJ1, with TRDD3 identical over 10 bases. CDR1 GEAIGNYY and CDR2 EKD come from the germline V gene. The CDR3 loop spans 20 amino acids. With V trimmed by 0 bases and J by 0 bases, 15 bases remained unmatched. CDR3 nucleotide sequence: TGTGCCTGTGACACCTTATCTACTGGGGGATCGATAAAGTACACCGATAAACTCATCTTT. Amino acids: CACDTLSTGGSIKYTDKLIF.

This clone was detected many times. A much larger clone differs from this one at a single base, so this may be a read error. The chain recombines TRDV2 with TRDJ1, with a tentative D call TRDD3 (6 bases). This CDR3 spans 17 amino acids. V was shortened by 0 bases and J by 7 bases, with 23 bases between the two germline ends. The germline gives CDR1 GEAIGNYY, CDR2 EKD. The CDR3 here is CACDTRVDTGWECKLIF. DNA of the CDR3: TGTGCCTGTGACACCCGTGTTGATACTGGGTGGGAGTGTAAACTCATCTTT.

Note on this clone: The mismatch at residue 5 between this DNA's translation and the TCRdb protein of a much larger clone likely reflects a read error; the protein shown is translated from the DNA. The CDR3 protein is CALGGGLTGFSDKLIF. CDR3 DNA: TGTGCTCTTGGGGGAGGCCTGACTGGGTTCTCCGATAAACTCATCTTT. This sequence joins TRDV1 and TRDJ1; possibly TRDD3 for D (6 bases). The J gene, left out of TCRdb, was set here by checking the DNA against germline. Germline CDR1 and CDR2: TSWWSYY and QGS. The CDR3 is made up of 16 amino acids. V was pared by 4 bases and J by 3 bases, with 18 bases between.

This clone was counted between two and nine times. TCRdb records a much larger clone's protein for this DNA, with a difference at residue 14 that likely arises from a read error; the protein given is the translation of the DNA. The chain is built from TRDV1 and TRDJ2, with unresolved D. Looked up from germline, CDR1 is TSWWSYY and CDR2 is QGS. This CDR3 region has 17 residues. V dropped 5 bases and J dropped 12 bases, with 28 bases sitting between them. The CDR3 DNA reads as TGTGCTCTTGGGCCTTGGCAGGGGCCCAGTAGGGAGGCCAAACTCTTCTTT. Translated, it gives CALGPWQGPSREAKLFF.

Turning to this clone: For this DNA, TCRdb reports the protein of a much larger clone, which diverges at residue 4, most likely from a read error; the protein presented here is translated directly from the DNA. The rearrangement links TRDV3 to TRDJ1; TRDD3 matches at 11 bases. The germline V gene encodes CDR1 TVYSNPD and CDR2 GDNSRS (reference sequence). This CDR3 spans 17 amino acids. V trimming: 4 bases; J trimming: 4 bases; junction bases outside the gene matches: 17. CDR3 sequence (DNA): TGTGCCTCTTATGCCGCCTCTGGGGGATACTGTCACGATAAACTCATCTTT. The encoded protein is CASYAASGGYCHDKLIF.

The J gene was not called, though the V gene is TRDV2. There are 9 residues in the CDR3. The germline V gene encodes CDR1 GEAIGNYY and CDR2 EKD. The DNA for the CDR3 is TGTGCCTGTGAGAAGGGACTTCACTTT. The encoded protein is CACEKGLHF.

The chain has TRDV1 and TRDJ1; 7 bases map to TRDD3. The J gene was missing in TCRdb and was found by matching the end of the DNA to germline. The CDR3 contains 20 residues. J gave up 0 bases and V 3 bases, and 19 bases lay outside the gene matches. The germline V gene encodes CDR1 TSWWSYY and CDR2 QGS. The CDR3 nucleotides read TGTGCTCTTGGGGACGAGGGGGGAGAGCGGGGGATTGTAAACACCGATAAACTCATCTTT. This encodes CALGDEGGERGIVNTDKLIF.

This clone was seen more than once but under ten times. This likely traces to a read error, being one base from a far larger clone. Other DNA sequences from this sample encode an identical CDR3 as well. This chain joins TRDV1 and TRDJ1; a weak D match, TRDD3 (10 bases). TCRdb records no J gene; here it was assigned by comparing the DNA to germline. Trimming stripped 1 base from V and 3 bases from J, with 39 bases between. Per the germline V gene, CDR1 is TSWWSYY and CDR2 is QGS. This CDR3 has 24 residues. The CDR3 loop is CALGERFVGLPTLGDKGLSDKLIF. The CDR3 nucleotides read TGTGCTCTTGGGGAACGGTTCGTAGGCCTTCCTACTCTGGGGGATAAGGGTCTATCCGATAAACTCATCTTT.

This clone was observed at least ten times. The protein recorded in TCRdb matches a much larger clone and deviates from this DNA's translation at residue 6, suggesting a read error; the protein here is obtained by translating the DNA. CDR3 nucleotide sequence: TGTGCTCTTGGGGTCGCGGGGTTTCCTGCGGGACAACTCTTCTTT. Amino acid sequence: CALGVAGFPAGQLFF. The chain couples TRDV1 to TRDJ2, with D perhaps TRDD2 (5 bases). There are 15 residues in the CDR3. V was trimmed by 4 bases and J by 10 bases, leaving 19 bases between them. Germline V gene sequence: CDR1 TSWWSYY, CDR2 QGS.

In the case of this clone: For this DNA, TCRdb reports the protein of a much larger clone, which diverges at residue 15, most likely from a read error; the protein presented here is translated directly from the DNA. The chain links TRDV1 to TRDJ1, with 7 positions matching TRDD3. Germline loops: CDR1 TSWWSYY, CDR2 QGS. The CDR3 consists of 19 residues. This chain's CDR3 is CALGEGSTPLGKYTGKLIF. Written as DNA, the CDR3 is TGTGCTCTTGGGGAAGGTTCTACTCCACTGGGGAAGTACACCGGTAAACTCATCTTT.

This clone has more than one count but fewer than ten. TCRdb attributes to this sequence the protein of a much larger clone, which differs from the DNA translation at residue 7; a read error is likely, and the protein displayed is translated from the DNA. The V gene is TRDV1, the J gene TRDJ1; 11 nucleotides align to TRDD3. No J segment appears in TCRdb, so it was assigned here by matching the sequence to germline. The V segment lost 6 bases and the J segment 5 bases; nucleotides outside the gene matches: 20. CDR1 is TSWWSYY, CDR2 QGS, per germline. This CDR3 has 19 residues. DNA of the CDR3: TGTGCTCTTGGTCACAGCCTCCTACTTTTACTGGGGGATAAAGATAAACTCATCTTT. Translated, it gives CALGHSLLLLLGDKDKLIF.

A remark on this clone: TCRdb's listed protein matches a much larger clone and diverges from this DNA's translation at residue 8, likely through a read error; the protein shown comes from the DNA. V and J are TRDV1 and TRDJ1; TRDD3 might be the D (6 bases). TCRdb carries no J gene annotation; the J gene was assigned here by matching the DNA with germline. CDR1 is TSWWSYY, CDR2 QGS, per germline. V lost 4 bases to trimming and J lost 0 bases, with 15 bases between them. The CDR3 spans 16 residues. The CDR3 nucleotides are TGTGCTCTTGGGGGGCTTCCGATACGTGACACCGATAAACTCATCTTT. As protein: CALGGLPIRDTDKLIF.

This clone is deemed medium-sized. Other DNA sequences in this specimen translate into the identical CDR3. The V call is TRDV1, the J call TRDJ1, with D possibly being TRDD3 (5 bases). This CDR3 is built from 12 residues. Germline V lookup: CDR1 TSWWSYY, CDR2 QGS. Trimming took 6 bases from V and 9 from J, leaving 14 bases between them. Written as DNA, the CDR3 is TGTGCTCTTGGTCGGGGGCTAGGAGAACTCATCTTT. This codes for CALGRGLGELIF.

This clone showed up many times. The protein TCRdb lists belongs to a much larger clone and differs from this DNA's translation at residue 10, which points to a read error; the protein shown is made from the DNA. This chain connects TRDV1 to TRDJ1; D uncertain. The germline V and J ends were trimmed by 3 bases and 3 bases, with 14 bases remaining between them. Germline V gene sequence: CDR1 TSWWSYY, CDR2 QGS. The CDR3 has 15 amino acids. The CDR3 sequence: CALGDPPVIADKLIF. The CDR3 DNA follows: TGTGCTCTTGGGGACCCCCCGGTGATTGCCGATAAACTCATCTTT.

This clone was seen a few times. TCRdb attributes to this sequence the protein of a much larger clone, which differs from the DNA translation at residue 5; a read error is likely, and the protein displayed is translated from the DNA. The gene calls are TRDV1 and TRDJ1, with D perhaps TRDD3 (5 bases). The CDR3 is 24 residues long. CDR1 is TSWWSYY and CDR2 is QGS in the germline V gene. Between the trimmed V and J ends, which lost 4 bases and 2 bases, there was a span of 41 bases. CDR3 residues: CALGGPVMIALQYWLWTGTDKLIF. The CDR3 DNA sequence: TGTGCTCTTGGGGGACCGGTAATGATCGCCCTCCAGTACTGGTTATGGACCGGGACCGATAAACTCATCTTT.

This clone was counted many times. V is TRDV2 and J is TRDJ1; 11 positions agree with TRDD3. V trimming: 0 bases; J trimming: 6 bases; junction bases outside the gene matches: 17. The CDR3 loop spans 19 amino acids. CDR1 is GEAIGNYY and CDR2 is EKD in the germline V gene. For the CDR3, the DNA is TGTGCCTGTGACACCGTGGATACCTTACTGGGGGATATGTCCAATAAACTCATCTTT. It codes for CACDTVDTLLGDMSNKLIF.

This clone was seen many times. The chain is built from TRDV1 and TRDJ1, with 8 positions matching TRDD3. V shed 2 bases, J shed 0 bases, and the junction held 26 bases outside the gene matches. The CDR3 has 23 residues. Germline CDR1 reads TSWWSYY; CDR2 reads QGS. CDR3 in amino acids: CALGENPSHVLRDTPVYTDKLIF. The DNA for the CDR3 is TGTGCTCTTGGGGAAAACCCCTCCCACGTACTGAGGGATACGCCAGTGTACACCGATAAACTCATCTTT.

Regarding this clone: TCRdb records a much larger clone's protein for this DNA, with a difference at residue 15 that likely arises from a read error; the protein given is the translation of the DNA. The V gene was identified as TRDV1, while no J gene was called; TRDD3 is the table's D call, not checked against the DNA. CDR1 is TSWWSYY and CDR2 is QGS in the germline V gene. The CDR3 has 17 amino acids. As DNA, the CDR3 is TGTGCTCTTGGAATGAGGGGGATACGCCGCGTGTTCGATAAACCCATCTTT. Translation gives CALGMRGIRRVFDKPIF.

There are a few counts of this clone. The protein that TCRdb holds for this DNA derives from a much larger clone and differs from the translated DNA at residue 6, which likely indicates a read error; the protein shown here is translated from the DNA. The rearrangement links TRDV1 to TRDJ1; TRDD3 matches at 12 bases. TCRdb does not report a J gene; here it was assigned by matching the DNA to germline references. V shed 2 bases, J shed 1 base, and the junction held 38 bases outside the gene matches. The germline V gene encodes CDR1 TSWWSYY and CDR2 QGS. This CDR3 contains 28 residues. CDR3 nucleotide sequence: TGTGCTCTTGGGGAAATAGTCTCAAATGGCCTCGCCTCGAACACTGGGGGATACCCCCTTTGGACCACCGATAAACTCATCTTT. Residues: CALGEIVSNGLASNTGGYPLWTTDKLIF.

Within the sample, this clone is medium-sized. This chain connects TRDV1 to TRDJ1, with 11 bases lining up with TRDD3. V lost 3 bases, J lost 3 bases, and 12 bases stayed unmatched. Germline V lookup: CDR1 TSWWSYY, CDR2 QGS. The CDR3 sequence is 18 residues long. This CDR3 is CALGDPWGIRAGADKLIF. The CDR3 coding sequence is TGTGCTCTTGGGGATCCATGGGGGATACGCGCGGGCGCCGATAAACTCATCTTT.

Details on this clone: This DNA's translation and the protein TCRdb lists, from a much larger clone, do not match at residue 13, likely due to a read error; the protein shown is translated from the DNA. V usage is TRDV1 and J usage is TRDJ1; 10 positions match TRDD3. V shed 9 bases, J shed 3 bases, and the junction held 19 bases outside the gene matches. Per the germline V gene, CDR1 is TSWWSYY and CDR2 is QGS. There are 18 residues in the CDR3. The CDR3 DNA sequence: TGTGCTCTCCTACCGTCCTACGGGGGATACGGGTACGCCGATAAACTCATCTTT. As protein: CALLPSYGGYGYADKLIF.